This T cell receptor beta chain was sequenced during a study of cytomegalovirus exposure and HLA in healthy donors. Findings and caveats of the study: High specificity and sensitivity for cytomegalovirus status were reported for the classifier. Despite most TCR sequences being rare, some public TCRs occurred in many donors.

Germline V gene sequence: CDR1 SGHTA, CDR2 FQGTGA. There are 18 residues in the CDR3. V lost 0 bases and J lost 4, with 19 bases in between. The data were produced by immunoSEQ multiplex PCR, yet TCRdb's version contains in-frame clones alone and is incomplete. The sample includes about 250,000 clones, about 90% seen only once; the top ten take 9.5% to 15%. On this clone: Its antigen is as yet unknown.

The chain links TRBV7-3 to TRBJ1-3; possibly TRBD1 for D (5 bases). The TCR sequence derives from a man in his late teens or twenties in good health and CMV-seropositive. Sequencing was done on a sample of PBMCs. CDR3 in amino acids: CASSLTGGNLGSGNTIYF. The CDR3 DNA sequence: TGTGCCAGCAGCTTAACGGGGGGAAACCTTGGATCAGGAAACACCATATATTTT.